One and the same sample provided the 26 T cell receptor beta chains below, sequenced in a study of cytotoxic CD8 clonotypes in ibrutinib-treated CLL. The table came from immunoSEQ multiplex PCR; TCRdb's copy has only in-frame clones and leaves some out. The table lists approximately 10,000 clones, around 85% of them singletons, with approximately 22% in the top ten. The sequences come from PBMCs, collected at disease progression, from a patient treated with ibrutinib. These receptor sequences come from a human donor with chronic lymphocytic leukemia.

In its sample, this clone ranks as large (0.1 to 1%). The rearrangement links TRBV29-1 to TRBJ1-3; TRBD1 aligns across 9 bases. CDR3 length: 17 residues. CDR1 SQVTM and CDR2 ANQGSEA come from the germline V gene. The junction had 7 bases not matched to a gene; V was cut back by 1 base and J by 0 bases. The chain's CDR3 is CSVEGSNRGPSGNTIYF. CDR3 nucleotides: TGCAGCGTTGAAGGAAGCAACAGGGGGCCCTCTGGAAACACCATATATTTT.

This rearrangement joins TRBV9 to TRBJ2-7; D gene uncertain. This CDR3 is built from 14 residues. The V and J ends lost 2 bases and 2 bases respectively, with 11 bases between them. Germline V gene sequence: CDR1 SGDLS, CDR2 YYNGEE. The CDR3 region is CASSVTLSTYEQYF. Written as DNA, the CDR3 is TGTGCCAGCAGCGTCACCCTATCCACCTACGAGCAGTACTTC.

This clone was counted only a few times. V gene TRBV30 combines with J gene TRBJ2-1; D is unresolved. Trimming pared 1 base from V and 5 bases from J, leaving 12 bases between. CDR1 GTSNPN and CDR2 SVGIG come from the germline V gene (reference sequence). The CDR3 extends over 14 amino acids. The CDR3 nucleotides read TGTGCCTGGAGTGCCTCGGACCTGAACAATGAGCAGTTCTTC. Its translation: CAWSASDLNNEQFF.

The chain employs TRBV5-4 and TRBJ2-7; 7 bases match TRBD1. V dropped 3 bases and J dropped 2; count of bases not matched to a gene: 11. Germline lookup yields CDR1 SGHNT and CDR2 YYREEE (reference sequence). The CDR3 runs to 16 residues. CDR3 loop: CASSWGVGQVTYEQYF. The CDR3, as DNA: TGTGCCAGCAGCTGGGGAGTTGGACAGGTAACCTACGAGCAGTACTTC.

The chain recombines TRBV4-1 with TRBJ2-1; D is unresolved. The CDR3 spans 15 residues. The germline V gene has CDR1 MGHRA and CDR2 YSYEKL. Trimming shortened V by 0 bases and J by 2 bases, and 8 bases separated the two germline ends. CDR3 bases: TGCGCCAGCAGCCAAGACTACACGACCTACAATGAGCAGTTCTTC. It translates to CASSQDYTTYNEQFF.

This chain connects TRBV27 to TRBJ2-7; D is perhaps TRBD1 (7 bases). The CDR3 runs 13 residues. Germline V gene lookup returns CDR1 MNHEY and CDR2 SMNVEV (reference sequence). Trimming stripped 5 bases from V and 4 bases from J, with 12 bases between. CDR3 residues: CASSNRGGYEQYF. In DNA, the CDR3 is TGTGCCAGCAGTAACAGGGGAGGTTACGAGCAGTACTTC.

This chain connects TRBV6-1 to TRBJ2-4, with D possibly matching TRBD2 (6 bases). The germline V gene has CDR1 MNHNS and CDR2 SASEGT. V lost 3 bases to trimming and J lost 0 bases, with 15 bases between them. There are 17 residues in the CDR3. CDR3 bases: TGTGCCAGCAGTGAGATGGAGGGACTCGTAGCCAAAAACATTCAGTACTTC. Its protein is CASSEMEGLVAKNIQYF.

V is TRBV27 and J is TRBJ2-2, with 10 bases identical to TRBD2. Losses at the gene ends were 3 bases for V and 6 bases for J; bases not matched to a gene: 7. The CDR3 spans 16 residues. Germline CDR1 and CDR2: MNHEY and SMNVEV (reference sequence). CDR3 DNA sequence: TGTGCCAGCAGTTTCGGAGCGGGAGGGATCCCCGGGGAGCTGTTTTTT. This encodes CASSFGAGGIPGELFF.

The J gene is TRBJ2-1, the V gene TRBV10-3; D perhaps matches TRBD2 (5 bases). The CDR3 consists of 15 residues. Germline V lookup: CDR1 ENHRY, CDR2 SYGVKD. Trimming cost V 2 bases and J 7 bases, with 15 bases left between them. DNA for the CDR3: TGTGCCATCAGTGAGGGCGGGTCCGGTGGGAATGAGCAGTTCTTC. It codes for CAISEGGSGGNEQFF.

For the CDR3, the DNA is TGTGCCAGCAGTGAAGCAGGCGGATCCAATCAGCCCCAGCATTTT. It specifies CASSEAGGSNQPQHF. This chain connects TRBV6-1 to TRBJ1-5; no reliable D call. This CDR3 is 15 amino acids long. Germline V gives CDR1 MNHNS, CDR2 SASEGT. Trimming removed 0 bases at V and 3 bases at J, with 9 bases between.

J is TRBJ2-7 and V is TRBV27; D is perhaps TRBD1 (6 bases). V lost 5 bases and J 5 bases, leaving 13 bases between the germline ends. The CDR3 is made up of 13 amino acids. Germline loops: CDR1 MNHEY, CDR2 SMNVEV (reference sequence). In DNA, the CDR3 is TGTGCCAGCAGTCTCAGCCAGGGGAACGAGCAGTACTTC. This encodes CASSLSQGNEQYF.

This clone was detected once. The DNA for the CDR3 is TGTGCCAGCAGCTTACCGGGTCCCAAAGAGACCCAGTACTTC. Its protein is CASSLPGPKETQYF. The V gene is TRBV7-2, the J gene TRBJ2-5; unclear D gene. The germline V and J ends were trimmed by 2 bases and 3 bases, with 10 bases remaining between them. Germline lookup yields CDR1 SGHTA and CDR2 FQGNSA. The CDR3 spans 14 residues.

This chain uses TRBV13 with TRBJ2-7, with 9 bases matching TRBD1. Looked up from germline, CDR1 is PRHDT and CDR2 is FYEKMQ (reference sequence). V gave up 5 bases and J gave up 2 bases; unmatched junction bases: 4. This CDR3 comprises 14 residues. In DNA, the CDR3 is TGTGCCAGCAGCATTCGACAGGGGGCCTACGAGCAGTACTTC. This translates into CASSIRQGAYEQYF.

This rearrangement joins TRBV7-2 to TRBJ2-7, with 10 positions matching TRBD2. The CDR3 spans 15 residues. The V gene's germline CDR1 is SGHTA and CDR2 FQGNSA. V shed 3 bases, J shed 3 bases, and the junction held 5 bases outside the gene matches. The CDR3: CASSLSSGSFYEQYF. In DNA form, the CDR3 reads TGTGCCAGCAGCTTGTCTAGCGGGAGTTTCTACGAGCAGTACTTC.

The chain joins TRBV5-1 to TRBJ1-2; D might be TRBD1 (6 bases). The CDR3 is made up of 16 amino acids. From germline, CDR1 is SGHRS and CDR2 YFSETQ. V lost 4 bases and J lost 5, with 21 bases in between. This chain's CDR3 is CASSPSQGNLPYGYTF. The CDR3 nucleotides read TGCGCCAGCAGCCCCTCACAGGGTAACCTCCCTTATGGCTACACCTTC.

The CDR3 sequence: CASSQLAEQYF. The CDR3 DNA is TGCGCCAGCAGCCAACTAGCGGAGCAGTACTTC. The chain couples TRBV4-1 to TRBJ2-7; TRBD2 is a possible D gene (6 bases). Germline CDR1 is MGHRA and CDR2 is YSYEKL. The germline V and J ends were trimmed by 2 bases and 7 bases, with 6 bases remaining between them. This CDR3 spans 11 amino acids.

V usage is TRBV23-1 and J usage is TRBJ1-1; D not resolved. TRBV23-1 is filed as an ORF, its function uncertain. CDR3 size: 11 residues. With 8 bases removed from V and 1 base from J, the gap between germline ends came to 5 bases. As DNA, the CDR3 is TGCGCCAGCCTTCAGAACACTGAAGCTTTCTTT. It codes for CASLQNTEAFF.

V gene TRBV5-1 combines with J gene TRBJ1-5, with D tentatively TRBD1 (6 bases). The germline V gene encodes CDR1 SGHRS and CDR2 YFSETQ. The CDR3 has 13 amino acids. V lost 4 bases and J 7 bases, leaving 12 bases between the germline ends. The CDR3 spells CASSLDSRQPQHF. The CDR3 DNA reads TGCGCCAGCAGCCTGGACAGCCGGCAGCCCCAGCATTTT.

The chain uses TRBV9 and TRBJ2-3; 7 positions match TRBD2. The germline V gene encodes CDR1 SGDLS and CDR2 YYNGEE. Trimming removed 4 bases from V and 6 bases from J; junction bases left unmatched: 8. The CDR3 is made up of 14 amino acids. This CDR3 reads CASSTRPGGDTQYF. Here the CDR3 DNA reads TGTGCCAGCAGCACACGACCGGGAGGCGATACGCAGTATTTT.

The chain employs TRBV7-9 and TRBJ2-2; 9 bases fit TRBD1. V dropped 1 base and J dropped 3; count of bases not matched to a gene: 0. The CDR3 is made up of 15 amino acids. CDR1 and CDR2 (germline): SEHNR, FQNEAQ (reference sequence). The CDR3 loop is CASSLGQGDTGELFF. Written as DNA, the CDR3 is TGTGCCAGCAGCTTAGGACAGGGGGACACCGGGGAGCTGTTTTTT.

By sample fraction, this clone is medium-sized (0.01 to 0.1%). The J gene is TRBJ2-1, the V gene TRBV4-2, with 9 bases that match TRBD2. The CDR3 has 16 residues. V trimming: 4 bases; J trimming: 4 bases; junction bases outside the gene matches: 8. CDR1 is LGHNA and CDR2 is YNFKEQ in the germline V gene. CDR3 sequence reads: CASSPGSGGGYNEQFF. The CDR3 DNA reads TGTGCCAGCAGCCCTGGTAGCGGGGGCGGTTACAATGAGCAGTTCTTC.

The chain recombines TRBV27 with TRBJ2-7, with 10 bases aligning to TRBD1. Germline lookup yields CDR1 MNHEY and CDR2 SMNVEV (reference sequence). J gave up 2 bases and V 7 bases, and 5 bases lay outside the gene matches. CDR3 length equals 14 residues. DNA for the CDR3: TGTGCCAGCACTCGAGGACAGGGGGCCTACGAGCAGTACTTC. Translating it yields CASTRGQGAYEQYF.

The rearrangement uses TRBV27 and TRBJ2-4; the D gene is possibly TRBD2 (6 bases). Germline V CDR1 and CDR2: MNHEY, SMNVEV (reference sequence). Trimming cost V 5 bases and J 4 bases, with 9 bases left between them. This CDR3 spans 13 amino acids. In nucleotides, the CDR3 is TGTGCCAGCAGTCCCCGGGAGAAAAACATTCAGTACTTC. It codes for CASSPREKNIQYF.

The genes are TRBV27 and TRBJ2-2; 16 bases agree with TRBD2. The CDR3 consists of 17 residues. Germline lookup yields CDR1 MNHEY and CDR2 SMNVEV (reference sequence). V lost 5 bases, J lost 4 bases, and 4 bases stayed unmatched. The DNA of the CDR3 is TGTGCCAGCAGTCGGGGACTAGCGGGAGGGGGCACCGGGGAGCTGTTTTTT. As protein: CASSRGLAGGGTGELFF.

This rearrangement joins TRBV9 to TRBJ1-4, with 7 bases fitting TRBD1. The V and J ends lost 1 base and 5 bases, in that order; junction bases with no gene match: 5. This CDR3 spans 15 amino acids. Looked up from germline, CDR1 is SGDLS and CDR2 is YYNGEE. CDR3 sequence (DNA): TGTGCCAGCAGCGTAACAGGGGAGGCGAATGAAAAACTGTTTTTT. As protein: CASSVTGEANEKLFF.

The chain is built from TRBV9 and TRBJ2-1, with TRBD1 matching over 9 bases. Trimming removed 0 bases from V and 9 bases from J; junction bases left unmatched: 1. The CDR3 spans 13 residues. Per germline, CDR1 SGDLS and CDR2 YYNGEE. The CDR3 DNA is TGTGCCAGCAGCGTAGTGACAGGGGGTGAGCAGTTCTTC. It yields the protein CASSVVTGGEQFF. The full variable domain, in which reference TRBV9 and TRBJ2-1 provide the parts outside the CDR3, is DSGVTQTPKHLITATGQRVTLRCSPRSGDLSVYWYQQSLDQGLQFLIQYYNGEERAKGNILERFSAQQFPDLHSELNLSSLELGDSALYFCASSVVTGGEQFFGPGTRLTVL.